This TCR beta chain was obtained from a study of blood T cell repertoires in COVID-19. Study information: Material from acute and convalescent COVID-19 was sourced from the United States, Italy and Spain.

Assay used: immunoSEQ multiplex PCR; TCRdb lists only in-frame clones, some missing. This table has around 290,000 clones, 85% to 90% appearing once. This CDR3 has 12 residues. The germline V and J ends were trimmed by 0 bases and 7 bases, with 7 bases remaining between them. CDR1 and CDR2 from the germline V gene are GTSNPN and SVGIG (reference sequence). Researchers sorted participants into cohorts using their self-reported clinical history. The clonotype was recovered from a woman aged 55-70 years in a cohort exposed to, infected with or recovered from COVID-19 (not recorded which). The chain joins TRBV30 to TRBJ2-1; a possible D gene is TRBD1 (6 bases). The specimen was PBMCs or T cells enriched from blood (not recorded which). CDR3 coding DNA: TGTGCCTGGAGTGTTACAGGGAATGAGCAGTTCTTC. Residues: CAWSVTGNEQFF.